One sample yielded the 13 T cell receptor beta chains listed below, sequenced in a study of cytotoxic CD8 clonotypes in ibrutinib-treated CLL (dated by TCRdb to the early 2020s). The library came from the immunoSEQ multiplex PCR assay. The immuneACCESS repertoire file appears here via TCRdb, limited to in-frame rearrangements. These files lack a portion of the clones; in checked studies, under half of the deficit traces to unresolved V genes, and the cause of the others is not known. The sample contains 30,000 to 40,000 clones, around 70% of them found a single time. Roughly a quarter of the sample rests with the top ten. The specimen was PBMCs, collected before ibrutinib treatment. All receptors derive from a human donor with chronic lymphocytic leukemia.

The chain links TRBV29-1 to TRBJ2-7; tentatively, D is TRBD1 (5 bases). This CDR3 is built from 11 residues. Germline V gene lookup returns CDR1 SQVTM and CDR2 ANQGSEA. V was trimmed by 7 bases and J by 3 bases, leaving 10 bases between them. CDR3 loop: CSAKGDYEQYF. The CDR3 nucleotides are TGCAGCGCTAAAGGGGACTACGAGCAGTACTTC.

This chain uses TRBV5-8 with TRBJ1-6, with TRBD1 as a possible D gene (6 bases). V was shortened by 5 bases and J by 7 bases, with 19 bases between the two germline ends. The CDR3 loop spans 16 amino acids. The germline CDR1 and CDR2 sequences are SGHTS and YDEGEE. The CDR3 loop reads CASSPRTGRTNSPLHF. The CDR3 coding sequence is TGTGCCAGCAGTCCTAGAACAGGGCGTACGAATTCACCCCTCCACTTT.

The chain recombines TRBV27 with TRBJ1-2; no definite D call. V was shortened by 6 bases and J by 6 bases, with 14 bases between the two germline ends. The CDR3 loop spans 13 amino acids. Germline CDR1 MNHEY, CDR2 SMNVEV (reference sequence). The CDR3 here is CASSPTTGNGYTF. In nucleotides, the CDR3 is TGTGCCAGCAGCCCAACTACGGGGAATGGCTACACCTTC.

This chain uses TRBV6-5 with TRBJ2-1; unclear D gene. Trimming took 4 bases from V and 3 from J, leaving 10 bases between them. The CDR3 runs to 14 residues. From germline, CDR1 is MNHEY and CDR2 SVGAGI. The DNA of the CDR3 is TGTGCCAGCAGTTCCCTAGATTACTACAATGAGCAGTTCTTC. It translates to CASSSLDYYNEQFF.

This rearrangement joins TRBV25-1 to TRBJ2-5; TRBD2 matches 10 bases. The CDR3 loop spans 14 amino acids. After removal of 3 bases from V and 5 bases from J, the junction contained 3 bases not matched to a gene. CDR1 MGHDK and CDR2 SYGVNS come from the germline V gene. The DNA of the CDR3 is TGTGCCAGCAGTGATCCTAGCGGGAGTGAGACCCAGTACTTC. Encoded protein: CASSDPSGSETQYF. The variable domain in full, completed from reference TRBV25-1 and TRBJ2-5, reads EADIYQTPRYLVIGTGKKITLECSQTMGHDKMYWYQQDPGMELHLIHYSYGVNSTEKGDLSSESTVSRIRTEHFPLTLESARPSHTSQYLCASSDPSGSETQYFGPGTRLLVL.

V gene TRBV9 combines with J gene TRBJ1-1; 10 nucleotides line up with TRBD1. The length of the CDR3 is 14 residues. CDR1 and CDR2 (germline): SGDLS, YYNGEE. Trimming cost V 3 bases and J 4 bases; bases outside gene matches: 3. For the CDR3, the DNA is TGTGCCAGCAGCGCGACAGGGGGCATCACTGAAGCTTTCTTT. Residues: CASSATGGITEAFF.

The CDR3 DNA is TGTGCCAGTAGCATACTAGCGGGAGGGGGATTGGCGCAGTATTTT. It specifies CASSILAGGGLAQYF. The chain is built from TRBV19 and TRBJ2-3; 13 positions agree with TRBD2. V lost 6 bases to trimming and J lost 10 bases; unmatched junction nucleotides: 10. Germline CDR1 and CDR2: LNHDA and SQIVND (reference sequence). CDR3 length: 15 residues.

The rearrangement joins TRBV9 to TRBJ1-1, with unresolved D. Germline values: CDR1 SGDLS, CDR2 YYNGEE. The germline V and J ends were trimmed by 0 bases and 7 bases, with 7 bases remaining between them. This CDR3 contains 12 residues. CDR3 in DNA: TGTGCCAGCAGCGTAGATTCAGGTGAAGCTTTCTTT. Amino acid sequence: CASSVDSGEAFF.

There are a few counts of this clone. The chain has TRBV28 and TRBJ2-5, with 8 bases lining up with TRBD1. This CDR3 has 16 amino acids. V was pared by 6 bases and J by 0 bases, with 9 bases of the junction left unmatched. Germline CDR1 and CDR2: MDHEN and SYDVKM. Written as DNA, the CDR3 is TGTGCCAGCAGCCGACGGACAGGGCTGTACCAAGAGACCCAGTACTTC. Protein product: CASSRRTGLYQETQYF.

The rearrangement uses TRBV30 and TRBJ2-5; 10 bases line up with TRBD2. The junction had 4 bases not matched to a gene; V was cut back by 4 bases and J by 2 bases. Germline V gene sequence: CDR1 GTSNPN, CDR2 SVGIG (reference sequence). This CDR3 is 14 amino acids long. CDR3 DNA sequence: TGTGCCTGGACGATAGCGGGGGGACAAGAGACCCAGTACTTC. As protein: CAWTIAGGQETQYF.

The chain has TRBV6-6 and TRBJ1-6; D not certain. Germline V CDR1 and CDR2: MNHNY, SVGAGI (reference sequence). The CDR3 runs 15 residues. Trimming removed 1 base at V and 3 bases at J, with 7 bases between. The CDR3 reads CASSYLQIYNSPLHF. The DNA of the CDR3 is TGTGCCAGCAGTTACTTACAGATCTATAATTCACCCCTCCACTTT.

The chain recombines TRBV28 with TRBJ1-4; no definite D call. V was clipped by 7 bases and J by 4 bases, with 7 bases between them. Germline CDR1 is MDHEN and CDR2 is SYDVKM. The CDR3 sequence is 12 residues long. The CDR3 DNA reads as TGTGCCAGCAAGGTCTTTAATGAAAAACTGTTTTTT. Its protein is CASKVFNEKLFF. Using reference TRBV28 and TRBJ1-4 for the parts outside the CDR3, the full variable domain is DVKVTQSSRYLVKRTGEKVFLECVQDMDHENMFWYRQDPGLGLRLIYFSYDVKMKEKGDIPEGYSVSREKKERFSLILESASTNQTSMYLCASKVFNEKLFFGSGTQLSVL.

The chain links TRBV7-2 to TRBJ2-5; D gene unclear. This CDR3 is 14 amino acids long. Germline V lookup: CDR1 SGHTA, CDR2 FQGNSA. V was pared by 5 bases and J by 4 bases, with 14 bases between. The CDR3 is CASSLSVWAETQYF. CDR3 nucleotides: TGTGCCAGCAGCCTCAGTGTTTGGGCAGAGACCCAGTACTTC.